The clone carrying this T cell receptor beta chain has a handful of counts. Its antigen is undetermined. Vbeta (60) and Jbeta (13) primers were used in the PCR. Profiling relied on immunoSEQ multiplex PCR, and the TCRdb table lists in-frame clones only, not all of them. The sample shows 120,000 or so clones, over 50% of them seen only once. From germline, CDR1 is MNHEY and CDR2 SMNVEV (reference sequence). Trimming took 6 bases from V and 3 from J; bases not matched to a gene: 2. The CDR3 sequence is 13 residues long. This sample is drawn from a study of cytomegalovirus exposure and HLA in healthy donors. Study-wide results and limits: Most likely, a cluster of highly shared sequence variants arose as a sequencing artifact. CMV serostatus was the only recorded immune exposure for donors.

Sequencing was performed on PBMCs. J is TRBJ2-3 and V is TRBV27, with 8 bases that match TRBD1. This receptor was taken from a woman aged 40 to 50 in good health and CMV-seropositive. The CDR3 DNA reads TGTGCCAGCAGGGACAGGGTAACAGATACGCAGTATTTT. Its translation is CASRDRVTDTQYF.